Described below is a single T cell receptor beta chain sequence and its context. The data were obtained in a study of T cell responses to AZD1222 COVID-19 vaccine. Produced via immunoSEQ multiplex PCR; TCRdb's table is partial and in-frame only. The repertoire holds 150,000 to 200,000 clones, with around 94% as singletons. The CDR3 runs to 14 residues. The ends were cut back, 2 bases at V and 3 bases at J, with 10 bases in the middle. The germline V gene encodes CDR1 MNHEY and CDR2 SVGAGI. Specimen: peripheral blood, collected on day 0 of AZD1222 vaccination. This rearrangement joins TRBV6-5 to TRBJ2-5; no definite D call. The receptor was derived from an adult in good health. The CDR3 loop reads CASSYGQVKETQYF. In DNA form, the CDR3 reads TGTGCCAGCAGTTACGGCCAGGTGAAAGAGACCCAGTACTTC.